The 5 T cell receptor beta chains listed next were all sequenced from one sample in a study of T cell repertoires in cytomegalovirus infection. No antigen has been identified for these receptors. TCRdb reprocessed the reads with MiXCR, giving one entry per CDR3 protein. The sample lists approximately 1,000,000 distinct CDR3 sequences, around 29% occurring once. The input for sequencing was cultured CD8+ T cells from PBMCs, taken from culture after CMV antigen stimulation. These receptors came from a human donor in good health (CMV status not recorded). Some clones in this sample may be carry-over from other donors' samples.

This clonotype was detected ten times or more. J is TRBJ1-1 and V is TRBV7-6, with 9 bases identical to TRBD1. Unmatched junction bases numbered 0, after V lost 1 base and J lost 3 bases. From germline, CDR1 is SGHVS and CDR2 FNYEAQ. The CDR3 consists of 14 residues. CDR3 DNA: TGTGCCAGCAGCTTAGGGACAGGGGACACTGAAGCTTTCTTT. This gives the protein CASSLGTGDTEAFF. Full variable domain (outside the CDR3, taken from reference TRBV7-6 and TRBJ1-1): GAGVSQSPRYKVTKRGQDVALRCDPISGHVSLYWYRQALGQGPEFLTYFNYEAQQDKSGLPNDRFSAERPEGSISTLTIQRTEQRDSAMYRCASSLGTGDTEAFFGQGTRLTVV.

This clonotype occurred a few times. This rearrangement joins TRBV2 to TRBJ2-1, with D perhaps given as TRBD1 or TRBD2 (6 bases each). The V end was cut by 6 bases, the J end by 4 bases, with 16 bases between. The V gene's germline CDR1 is SNHLY and CDR2 FYNNEI. The CDR3 is made up of 15 amino acids. CDR3 nucleotide sequence: TGTGCCAGCAGAACCCCAGGAGGGGGGTACAATGAGCAGTTCTTC. Translating gives CASRTPGGGYNEQFF.

This clonotype was detected many times. V gene TRBV29-1 combines with J gene TRBJ1-2; D is possibly TRBD1 (5 bases). Germline CDR1 SQVTM, CDR2 ANQGSEA. V was shortened by 3 bases and J by 11 bases, with 13 bases between the two germline ends. The CDR3 sequence is 11 residues long. The CDR3 bases are TGCAGCGTTGAGGACCGGGACGGTTACACCTTC. It specifies CSVEDRDGYTF.

This clonotype showed up just once. The gene calls are TRBV15 and TRBJ1-5; no reliable D call. The CDR3 has 16 residues. CDR1 is LNHNV and CDR2 is YYDKDF in the germline V gene (reference sequence). Trimming shortened V by 1 base and J by 0 bases, and 10 bases separated the two germline ends. CDR3 sequence: CATSRGEGYSNQPQHF. CDR3 coding DNA: TGTGCCACCAGCAGAGGCGAAGGGTATAGCAATCAGCCCCAGCATTTT.

The chain has TRBV12-3 or TRBV12-4 and TRBJ2-5; a weak D match, TRBD1 (6 bases). The CDR3 extends over 16 amino acids. The V end was cut by 4 bases, the J end by 2 bases, with 17 bases between. The CDR3 sequence is CASSSLLGAVQETQYF. The CDR3 DNA reads as TGTGCCAGCAGTTCCCTCTTGGGGGCGGTTCAAGAGACCCAGTACTTC.